Shown below are 11 T cell receptor beta chains from a single sample sequenced in a study of shared T cell receptors in the human thymus. Profiling relied on immunoSEQ multiplex PCR, and the TCRdb table lists in-frame clones only, not all of them. This table has 650,000 to 950,000 clones, approximately 85% appearing once. These same records also appear under a second study, on human thymus T cells.

Material: thymocytes. Every receptor here comes from a girl under three years old with a congenital heart defect.

In DNA, the CDR3 is TGTGCCAGCTGGGGGCTCAATCAGCCCCAGCATTTT. Translating it yields CASWGLNQPQHF. V and J are TRBV6-6 and TRBJ1-5, with a weak D call TRBD1 (6 bases). There are 12 residues in the CDR3. V was clipped by 8 bases and J by 3 bases, with 8 bases between them. The V gene's germline CDR1 is MNHNY and CDR2 SVGAGI (reference sequence).

The chain combines TRBV27 with TRBJ2-5; D call uncertain. The CDR3 is made up of 13 amino acids. V lost 1 base, J lost 3 bases, and 6 bases lay in between. Per the germline V gene, CDR1 is MNHEY and CDR2 is SMNVEV (reference sequence). For the CDR3, the DNA is TGTGCCAGCAGTTTATTTTCCGAAGAGACCCAGTACTTC. It is translated as CASSLFSEETQYF.

The chain uses TRBV7-9 and TRBJ1-1, with TRBD1 matching over 10 bases. The CDR3 is made up of 16 amino acids. Looked up from germline, CDR1 is SEHNR and CDR2 is FQNEAQ (reference sequence). V trimming: 4 bases; J trimming: 4 bases; junction bases outside the gene matches: 9. CDR3 nucleotide sequence: TGTGCCAGCAGCTGGTACCCGGACAGGGGGATCACTGAAGCTTTCTTT. This gives the protein CASSWYPDRGITEAFF.

The V call is TRBV7-3, the J call TRBJ1-1, with TRBD1 identical over 7 bases. The CDR3 extends over 15 amino acids. The V gene end was trimmed by 5 bases and the J gene end by 2 bases; junction bases not matched to a gene: 8. Germline V gene data show CDR1 as SGHTA and CDR2 as FQGTGA. CDR3 DNA: TGTGCCAGCAGCGGCGGGGACAGCCCAAACACTGAAGCTTTCTTT. Translating it yields CASSGGDSPNTEAFF.

The chain is built from TRBV21-1 and TRBJ1-4. TRBV21-1 constitutes a pseudogene. The CDR3 spans 17 residues. The CDR3 region is CASSKGWRTAGNEKLFF. The CDR3, as DNA: TGTGCCAGCAGCAAAGGGTGGAGAACAGCGGGTAATGAAAAACTGTTTTTT.

The rearrangement joins TRBV29-1 to TRBJ2-2; D might be TRBD2 (5 bases). V was shortened by 5 bases and J by 0 bases, with 10 bases between the two germline ends. CDR3 length: 14 amino acids. Germline-derived CDR1 and CDR2 are SQVTM and ANQGSEA. CDR3 in DNA: TGCAGCGTTTCCGACGGGGCGAACACCGGGGAGCTGTTTTTT. Translation: CSVSDGANTGELFF.

In DNA form, the CDR3 reads TGTGCCAGCAGCCCCGGTGGGAGAGGCGATGGCTACACCTTC. Residues: CASSPGGRGDGYTF. This rearrangement joins TRBV7-2 to TRBJ1-2, with no clear D. V was pared by 5 bases and J by 6 bases, with 16 bases between. The CDR3 is 14 residues long. Germline V gene sequence: CDR1 SGHTA, CDR2 FQGNSA. The full variable domain, rest sourced from reference TRBV7-2 and TRBJ1-2, is GAGVSQSPSNKVTEKGKDVELRCDPISGHTALYWYRQSLGQGLEFLIYFQGNSAPDKSGLPSDRFSAERTGGSVSTLTIQRTQQEDSAVYLCASSPGGRGDGYTFGSGTRLTVV.

J is TRBJ1-1 and V is TRBV7-6; TRBD1 is a possible D gene (5 bases). This CDR3 comprises 15 residues. Germline CDR1 and CDR2: SGHVS and FNYEAQ. V lost 5 bases and J 6 bases, leaving 19 bases between the germline ends. CDR3 amino acids: CASSTRRGDLSEAFF. The CDR3 DNA reads TGTGCCAGCAGCACCCGGCGGGGGGATCTGTCTGAAGCTTTCTTT. Complete variable domain (other parts from reference TRBV7-6 and TRBJ1-1): GAGVSQSPRYKVTKRGQDVALRCDPISGHVSLYWYRQALGQGPEFLTYFNYEAQQDKSGLPNDRFSAERPEGSISTLTIQRTEQRDSAMYRCASSTRRGDLSEAFFGQGTRLTVV.

V is TRBV14 and J is TRBJ1-2, with a possible D match to TRBD1 (5 bases). This CDR3 contains 13 residues. Germline V gene sequence: CDR1 SGHDN, CDR2 FVKESK. The V and J ends lost 0 bases and 8 bases respectively, with 10 bases between them. The CDR3 spells CASSQDHRFGYTF. DNA for the CDR3: TGTGCCAGCAGCCAAGACCACAGGTTCGGCTACACCTTC.

The chain joins TRBV7-9 to TRBJ1-2, with D unresolved. V was clipped by 2 bases and J by 5 bases, with 9 bases between them. This CDR3 has 13 residues. In germline, CDR1 is SEHNR, CDR2 FQNEAQ (reference sequence). The CDR3 region is CASSLILEYGYTF. CDR3 coding DNA: TGTGCCAGCAGCTTAATCCTTGAGTATGGCTACACCTTC.

This chain connects TRBV9 to TRBJ1-2; tentatively, D is TRBD1 (5 bases). The V gene lost 4 bases and the J gene lost 5 bases, with 12 bases spanning the gap. The CDR3 is made up of 13 amino acids. Germline CDR1 SGDLS, CDR2 YYNGEE. CDR3 loop: CASSPQAGYGYTF. The CDR3 DNA reads TGTGCCAGCAGCCCCCAAGCAGGGTATGGCTACACCTTC.